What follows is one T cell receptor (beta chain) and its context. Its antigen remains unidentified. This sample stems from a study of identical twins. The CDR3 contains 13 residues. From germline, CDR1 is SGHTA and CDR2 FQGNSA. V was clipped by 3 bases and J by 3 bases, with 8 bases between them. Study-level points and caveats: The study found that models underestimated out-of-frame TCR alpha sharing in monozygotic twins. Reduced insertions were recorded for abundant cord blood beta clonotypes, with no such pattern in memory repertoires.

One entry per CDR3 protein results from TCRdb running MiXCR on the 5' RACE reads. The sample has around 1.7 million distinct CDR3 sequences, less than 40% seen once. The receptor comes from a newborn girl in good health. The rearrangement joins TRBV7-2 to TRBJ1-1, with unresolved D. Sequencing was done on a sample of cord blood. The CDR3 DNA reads TGTGCCAGCAGCTTGACGCCGTACACTGAAGCTTTCTTT. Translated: CASSLTPYTEAFF. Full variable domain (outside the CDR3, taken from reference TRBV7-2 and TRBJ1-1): GAGVSQSPSNKVTEKGKDVELRCDPISGHTALYWYRQSLGQGLEFLIYFQGNSAPDKSGLPSDRFSAERTGGSVSTLTIQRTQQEDSAVYLCASSLTPYTEAFFGQGTRLTVV.